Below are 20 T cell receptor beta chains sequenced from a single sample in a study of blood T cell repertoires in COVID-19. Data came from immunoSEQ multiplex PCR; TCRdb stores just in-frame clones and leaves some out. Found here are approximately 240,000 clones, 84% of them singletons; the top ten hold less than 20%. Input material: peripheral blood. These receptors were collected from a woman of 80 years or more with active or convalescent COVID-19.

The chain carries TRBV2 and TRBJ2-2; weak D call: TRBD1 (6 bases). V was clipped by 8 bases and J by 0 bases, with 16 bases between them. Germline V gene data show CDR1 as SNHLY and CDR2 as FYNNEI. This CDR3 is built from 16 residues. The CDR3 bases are TGTGCCAGCGGGGGAAGGGACAACGCGAACACCGGGGAGCTGTTTTTT. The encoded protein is CASGGRDNANTGELFF.

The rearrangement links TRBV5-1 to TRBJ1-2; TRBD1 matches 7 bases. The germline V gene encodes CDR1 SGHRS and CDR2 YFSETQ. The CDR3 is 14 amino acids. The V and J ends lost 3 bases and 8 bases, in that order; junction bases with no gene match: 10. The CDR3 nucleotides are TGCGCCAGCAGCTCCCTGACAGGGCCCCCCGGCTACACCTTC. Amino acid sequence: CASSSLTGPPGYTF.

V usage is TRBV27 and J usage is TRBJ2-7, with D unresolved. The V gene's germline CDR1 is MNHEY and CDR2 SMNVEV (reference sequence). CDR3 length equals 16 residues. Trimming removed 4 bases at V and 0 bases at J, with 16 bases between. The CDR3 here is CASSSGVHSSSYEQYF. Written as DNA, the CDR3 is TGTGCCAGCAGTTCAGGCGTTCACAGTAGCTCCTACGAGCAGTACTTC.

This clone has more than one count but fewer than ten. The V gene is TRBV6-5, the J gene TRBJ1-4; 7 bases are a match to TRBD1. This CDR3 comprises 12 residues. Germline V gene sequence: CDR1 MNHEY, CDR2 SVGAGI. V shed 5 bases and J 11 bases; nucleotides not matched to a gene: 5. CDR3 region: CASSTQGWKLFF. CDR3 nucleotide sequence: TGTGCCAGCAGTACACAGGGGTGGAAACTGTTTTTT.

CDR3: CAWAAAGRQFF. For the CDR3, the DNA is TGTGCCTGGGCCGCGGCGGGACGGCAGTTCTTC. V and J are TRBV30 and TRBJ2-1; perhaps TRBD2 as D (6 bases). The CDR3 sequence is 11 residues long. The germline V gene encodes CDR1 GTSNPN and CDR2 SVGIG (reference sequence). Trimming cost V 5 bases and J 12 bases, with 14 bases left between them.

Written as DNA, the CDR3 is TGTGCCTGGAGTTTGTCAGGGGGCTCATCCGAGCAGTACTTC. This encodes CAWSLSGGSSEQYF. The genes are TRBV30 and TRBJ2-7, with 8 bases matching TRBD1. Germline assignment: CDR1 GTSNPN and CDR2 SVGIG (reference sequence). Trimming cost V 2 bases and J 6 bases; bases outside gene matches: 9. The CDR3 is 14 residues long.

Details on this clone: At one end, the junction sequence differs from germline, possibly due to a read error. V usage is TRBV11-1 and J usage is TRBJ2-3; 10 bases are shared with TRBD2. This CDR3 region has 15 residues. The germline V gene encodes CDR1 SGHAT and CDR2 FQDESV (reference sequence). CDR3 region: CASSLAGADTDTQYF. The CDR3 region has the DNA TGTGCCAGCAGCCTAGCGGGGGCCGACACAGATACGCAGTATTTT. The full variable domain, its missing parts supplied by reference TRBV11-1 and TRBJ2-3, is EAEVAQSPRYKITEKSQAVAFWCDPISGHATLYWYRQILGQGPELLVQFQDESVVDDSQLPKDRFSAERLKGVDSTLKIQPAELGDSAMYLCASSLAGADTDTQYFGPGTRLTVL.

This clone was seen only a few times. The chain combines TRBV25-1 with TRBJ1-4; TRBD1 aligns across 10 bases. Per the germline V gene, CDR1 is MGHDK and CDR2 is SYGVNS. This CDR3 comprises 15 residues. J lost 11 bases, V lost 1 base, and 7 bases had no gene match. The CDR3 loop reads CASSESRTGGGKLFF. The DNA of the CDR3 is TGTGCCAGCAGTGAATCCCGGACAGGGGGGGGGAAACTGTTTTTT.

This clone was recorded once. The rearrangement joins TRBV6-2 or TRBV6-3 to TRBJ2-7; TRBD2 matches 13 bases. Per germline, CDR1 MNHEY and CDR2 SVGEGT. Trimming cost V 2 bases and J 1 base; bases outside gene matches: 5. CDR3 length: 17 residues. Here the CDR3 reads CASSYPAGLAGSYEQYF. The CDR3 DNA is TGTGCCAGCAGTTACCCTGCGGGACTAGCGGGGTCCTACGAGCAGTACTTC.

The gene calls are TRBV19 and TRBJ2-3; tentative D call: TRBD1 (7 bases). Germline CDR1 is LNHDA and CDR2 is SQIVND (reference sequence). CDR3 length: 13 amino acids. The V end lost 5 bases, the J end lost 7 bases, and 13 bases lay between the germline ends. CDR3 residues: CASSPPGGYTQYF. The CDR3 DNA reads TGTGCCAGTAGTCCCCCAGGGGGGTATACGCAGTATTTT. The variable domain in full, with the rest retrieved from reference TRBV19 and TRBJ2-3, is DGGITQSPKYLFRKEGQNVTLSCEQNLNHDAMYWYRQDPGQGLRLIYYSQIVNDFQKGDIAEGYSVSREKKESFPLTVTSAQKNPTAFYLCASSPPGGYTQYFGPGTRLTVL.

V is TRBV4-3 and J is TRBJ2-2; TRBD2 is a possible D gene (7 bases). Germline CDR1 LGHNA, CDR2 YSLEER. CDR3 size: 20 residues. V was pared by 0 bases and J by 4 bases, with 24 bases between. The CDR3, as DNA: TGCGCCAGCAGCCAAGAGCTGGGGGCTAGCGGAAGCCCCCCCACCGGGGAGCTGTTTTTT. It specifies CASSQELGASGSPPTGELFF.

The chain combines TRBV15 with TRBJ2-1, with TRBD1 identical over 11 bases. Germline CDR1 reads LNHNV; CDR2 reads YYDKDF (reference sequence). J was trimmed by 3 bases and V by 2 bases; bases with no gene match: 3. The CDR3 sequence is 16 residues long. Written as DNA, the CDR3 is TGTGCCACCAGCAGAAAGGGACAGGGGGTCTACAATGAGCAGTTCTTC. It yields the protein CATSRKGQGVYNEQFF.

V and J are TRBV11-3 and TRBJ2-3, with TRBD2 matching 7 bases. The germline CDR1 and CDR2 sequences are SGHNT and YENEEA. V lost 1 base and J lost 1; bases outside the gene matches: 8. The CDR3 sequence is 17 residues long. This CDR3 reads CASSLGLAARGTDTQYF. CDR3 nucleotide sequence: TGTGCCAGCAGCTTAGGTCTAGCGGCCAGGGGCACAGATACGCAGTATTTT. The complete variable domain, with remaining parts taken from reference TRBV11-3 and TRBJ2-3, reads EAGVVQSPRYKIIEKKQPVAFWCNPISGHNTLYWYLQNLGQGPELLIRYENEEAVDDSQLPKDRFSAERLKGVDSTLKIQPAELGDSAVYLCASSLGLAARGTDTQYFGPGTRLTVL.

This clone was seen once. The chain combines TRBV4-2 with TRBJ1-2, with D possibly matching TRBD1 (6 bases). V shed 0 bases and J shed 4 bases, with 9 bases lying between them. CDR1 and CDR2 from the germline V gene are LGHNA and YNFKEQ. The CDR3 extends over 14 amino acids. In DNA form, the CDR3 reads TGTGCCAGCAGCCAAGAGACAGGCTTCTATGGCTACACCTTC. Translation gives CASSQETGFYGYTF.

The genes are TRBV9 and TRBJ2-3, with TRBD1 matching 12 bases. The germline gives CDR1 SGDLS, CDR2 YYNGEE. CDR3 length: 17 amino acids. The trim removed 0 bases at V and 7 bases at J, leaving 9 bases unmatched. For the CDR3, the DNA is TGTGCCAGCAGCGTAGGGTTGGGACAGGGGGCGTTCTATACGCAGTATTTT. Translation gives CASSVGLGQGAFYTQYF. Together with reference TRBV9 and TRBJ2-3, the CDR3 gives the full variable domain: DSGVTQTPKHLITATGQRVTLRCSPRSGDLSVYWYQQSLDQGLQFLIQYYNGEERAKGNILERFSAQQFPDLHSELNLSSLELGDSALYFCASSVGLGQGAFYTQYFGPGTRLTVL.

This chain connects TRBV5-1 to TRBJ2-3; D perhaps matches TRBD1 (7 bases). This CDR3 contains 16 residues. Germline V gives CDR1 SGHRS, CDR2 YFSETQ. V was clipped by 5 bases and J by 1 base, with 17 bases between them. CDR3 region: CASSRGGGAGTDTQYF. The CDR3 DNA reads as TGCGCCAGCAGTCGTGGAGGGGGCGCGGGCACAGATACGCAGTATTTT. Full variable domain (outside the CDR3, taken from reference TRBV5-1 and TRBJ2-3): KAGVTQTPRYLIKTRGQQVTLSCSPISGHRSVSWYQQTPGQGLQFLFEYFSETQRNKGNFPGRFSGRQFSNSRSEMNVSTLELGDSALYLCASSRGGGAGTDTQYFGPGTRLTVL.

The CDR3 is CASSPLAGGPYEQYF. CDR3 nucleotides: TGTGCCAGCTCACCTCTAGCGGGAGGGCCTTACGAGCAGTACTTC. This chain uses TRBV18 with TRBJ2-7; 12 nucleotides align to TRBD2. There are 15 residues in the CDR3. CDR1 KGHSH and CDR2 LQKENI come from the germline V gene. V shed 3 bases, J shed 4 bases, and the junction held 4 bases outside the gene matches.

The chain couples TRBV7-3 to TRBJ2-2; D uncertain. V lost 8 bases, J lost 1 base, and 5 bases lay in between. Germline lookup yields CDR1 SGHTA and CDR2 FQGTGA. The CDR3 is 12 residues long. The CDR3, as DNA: TGTGCCAGCGGCAAGAACACCGGGGAGCTGTTTTTT. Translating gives CASGKNTGELFF.

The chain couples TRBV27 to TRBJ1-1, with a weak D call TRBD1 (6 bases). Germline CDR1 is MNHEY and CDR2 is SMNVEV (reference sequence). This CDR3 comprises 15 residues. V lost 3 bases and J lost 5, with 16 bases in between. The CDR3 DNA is TGTGCCAGCAGTTTTGGGGGGGCAGGAAGGACTGAAGCTTTCTTT. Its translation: CASSFGGAGRTEAFF.

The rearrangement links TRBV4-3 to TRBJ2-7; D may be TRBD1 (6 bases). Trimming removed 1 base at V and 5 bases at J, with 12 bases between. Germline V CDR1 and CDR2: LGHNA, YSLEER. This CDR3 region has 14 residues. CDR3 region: CASSQGAGENEQYF. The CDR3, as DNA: TGCGCCAGCAGCCAAGGGGCAGGGGAGAACGAGCAGTACTTC.